This T cell receptor beta chain was obtained from a study of T cell changes during pregnancy in multiple sclerosis. CDR1 and CDR2 from the germline V gene are SEHNR and FQNEAQ (reference sequence). The CDR3 is made up of 14 amino acids. V shed 5 bases and J shed 3 bases, with 11 bases lying between them. Assay used: immunoSEQ multiplex PCR; TCRdb lists only in-frame clones, some missing. This table has some 38,000 clones, around 89% appearing once. The material was CD4+ T cells from peripheral blood mononuclear cells, obtained in the second trimester of pregnancy. The chain has TRBV7-9 and TRBJ1-5, with D tentatively TRBD1 (6 bases). This TCR was sampled from a female donor with multiple sclerosis, enrolled in a pregnancy study. This CDR3 is CASSVTGINQPQHF. DNA for the CDR3: TGTGCCAGCAGCGTAACAGGGATCAATCAGCCCCAGCATTTT.